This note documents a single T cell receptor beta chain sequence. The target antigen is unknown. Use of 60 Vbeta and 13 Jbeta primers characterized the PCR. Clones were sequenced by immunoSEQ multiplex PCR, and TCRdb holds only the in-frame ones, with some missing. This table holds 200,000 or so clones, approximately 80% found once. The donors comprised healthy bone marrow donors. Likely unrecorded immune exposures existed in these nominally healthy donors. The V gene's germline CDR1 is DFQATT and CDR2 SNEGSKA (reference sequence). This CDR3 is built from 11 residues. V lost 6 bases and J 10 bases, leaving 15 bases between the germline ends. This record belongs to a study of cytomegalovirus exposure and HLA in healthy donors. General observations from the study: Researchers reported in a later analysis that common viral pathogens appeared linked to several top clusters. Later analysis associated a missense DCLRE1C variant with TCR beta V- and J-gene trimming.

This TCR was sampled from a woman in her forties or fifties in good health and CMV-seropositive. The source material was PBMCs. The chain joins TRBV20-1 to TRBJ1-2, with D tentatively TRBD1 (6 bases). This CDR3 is CSASDNRVYTF. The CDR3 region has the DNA TGCAGTGCCTCGGATAACAGGGTCTACACCTTC.